One and the same sample provided the 11 T cell receptor beta chains below, sequenced in a study of PD-1 blockade in classical Hodgkin lymphoma. Profiling relied on immunoSEQ multiplex PCR, and the TCRdb table lists in-frame clones only, not all of them. In the table there are some 46,000 clones, less than 85% of which are singletons. Autologous stem cell transplantation was followed by relapse in every patient, and brentuximab vedotin exposure varied. The sequenced sample was peripheral blood mononuclear cells (PBMCs), obtained before the second cycle of nivolumab. These receptors all come from a human donor with classical Hodgkin lymphoma.

This sequence joins TRBV19 and TRBJ1-1; tentatively, D is TRBD1 (6 bases). This CDR3 has 15 residues. Per the germline V gene, CDR1 is LNHDA and CDR2 is SQIVND (reference sequence). V was clipped by 7 bases and J by 6 bases, with 21 bases between them. This CDR3 reads CASTTLNGGLAEAFF. CDR3 in DNA: TGTGCCAGTACGACACTAAACGGGGGGCTCGCTGAAGCTTTCTTT.

In DNA form, the CDR3 reads TGTGCCAGCAGTCGGGACAGGTTTGAGGATTCACCCCTCCACTTT. Its translation: CASSRDRFEDSPLHF. The chain combines TRBV2 with TRBJ1-6; TRBD1 matches 8 bases. The CDR3 contains 15 residues. V gave up 5 bases and J gave up 8 bases; unmatched junction bases: 8. Germline CDR1 reads SNHLY; CDR2 reads FYNNEI. The whole variable domain, filled in from reference TRBV2 and TRBJ1-6, reads EPEVTQTPSHQVTQMGQEVILRCVPISNHLYFYWYRQILGQKVEFLVSFYNNEISEKSEIFDDQFSVERPDGSNFTLKIRSTKLEDSAMYFCASSRDRFEDSPLHFGNGTRLTVT.

V gene TRBV4-3 combines with J gene TRBJ1-5; D is undetermined. Germline CDR1 is LGHNA and CDR2 is YSLEER. The germline V and J ends were trimmed by 0 bases and 3 bases, with 9 bases remaining between them. The CDR3 is made up of 15 amino acids. CDR3 DNA: TGCGCCAGCAGCCAAGATAACACTAACAATCAGCCCCAGCATTTT. Translation: CASSQDNTNNQPQHF.

This clone was picked up a small number of times. The chain couples TRBV7-9 to TRBJ1-1; the D gene is possibly TRBD1 (5 bases). CDR1 is SEHNR and CDR2 is FQNEAQ in the germline V gene (reference sequence). The CDR3 is 13 residues long. Trimming removed 4 bases at V and 10 bases at J, with 16 bases between. The CDR3 DNA is TGTGCCAGCAGCTGGGCCCCAGGGCTGGGAGCTTTCTTT. It encodes CASSWAPGLGAFF.

The chain recombines TRBV7-3 with TRBJ2-1; 12 nucleotides agree with TRBD2. J was trimmed by 4 bases and V by 5 bases; bases with no gene match: 9. This CDR3 is built from 17 residues. Germline values: CDR1 SGHTA, CDR2 FQGTGA. CDR3 protein: CASSQLAGGPNYNEQFF. Here the CDR3 DNA reads TGTGCCAGCAGCCAACTAGCGGGGGGACCCAATTACAATGAGCAGTTCTTC.

The V and J genes are TRBV7-2 and TRBJ2-7; TRBD2 might be the D (6 bases). CDR3 length: 15 residues. CDR1 and CDR2 from the germline V gene are SGHTA and FQGNSA. Trimming took off 4 bases at V and 6 bases at J, with 19 bases between the two ends. This CDR3 reads CASSWARRGSAEQYF. CDR3 in DNA: TGTGCCAGCAGCTGGGCCCGGAGGGGAAGCGCCGAGCAGTACTTC.

This clone appeared once. V usage is TRBV7-3 and J usage is TRBJ2-3; D might be TRBD1 (5 bases). The V end lost 1 base, the J end lost 6 bases, and 14 bases lay between the germline ends. Germline V lookup: CDR1 SGHTA, CDR2 FQGTGA. This CDR3 comprises 15 residues. CDR3 in DNA: TGTGCCAGCAGCTTAAATGGCAGGGAAGGGGATACGCAGTATTTT. Translated: CASSLNGREGDTQYF.

The chain couples TRBV9 to TRBJ2-5; D may be TRBD1 (6 bases). The germline V gene has CDR1 SGDLS and CDR2 YYNGEE. This CDR3 is built from 14 residues. V dropped 3 bases and J dropped 3 bases, with 12 bases sitting between them. The CDR3 is CASSAGTSEETQYF. The CDR3 DNA follows: TGTGCCAGCAGCGCCGGGACATCCGAAGAGACCCAGTACTTC.

This chain connects TRBV27 to TRBJ2-2; D gene unclear. Germline CDR1 MNHEY, CDR2 SMNVEV (reference sequence). Deletions cut 2 bases from V and 0 bases from J, with 10 bases between. The CDR3 contains 16 residues. The CDR3 nucleotides read TGTGCCAGCAGTTTAGGACGACCTACGAACACCGGGGAGCTGTTTTTT. The encoded protein is CASSLGRPTNTGELFF.

V gene TRBV7-8 combines with J gene TRBJ1-5; TRBD1 is a possible D gene (5 bases). V lost 7 bases to trimming and J lost 10 bases, with 20 bases between them. The CDR3 spans 14 residues. The germline CDR1 and CDR2 sequences are SGHVS and FQNEAQ. This CDR3 reads CASKPGGGFQPQHF. DNA for the CDR3: TGTGCCAGCAAGCCCGGGGGTGGGTTTCAACCCCAGCATTTT.

The chain carries TRBV28 and TRBJ1-2; 8 bases match TRBD1. The trim removed 4 bases at V and 7 bases at J, leaving 2 bases unmatched. There are 12 residues in the CDR3. The germline V gene encodes CDR1 MDHEN and CDR2 SYDVKM. In DNA, the CDR3 is TGTGCCAGCAGTTCAGGGGGCATTGGCTACACCTTC. Translated: CASSSGGIGYTF.